One sample yielded the 15 T cell receptor beta chains listed below, sequenced in a study of cytomegalovirus exposure and HLA in healthy donors. PCR amplification relied on 60 Vbeta primers (plus 13 Jbeta primers). Data came from immunoSEQ multiplex PCR; TCRdb stores just in-frame clones and leaves some out. The sample has over 130,000 clones; 65% to 90% are singletons. Sequenced: PBMCs. The source of these receptors is a female donor in good health and CMV-seronegative.

This rearrangement joins TRBV29-1 to TRBJ2-3; TRBD2 aligns across 7 bases. Germline trimming cut 2 bases from V and 2 bases from J; bases unmatched to any gene: 4. The CDR3 is 14 amino acids. The germline V gene encodes CDR1 SQVTM and CDR2 ANQGSEA. In DNA form, the CDR3 reads TGCAGCGTTGAACGACTAGCCCTCACAGATACGCAGTATTTT. Amino acid sequence: CSVERLALTDTQYF.

The chain carries TRBV28 and TRBJ2-1, with D possibly TRBD1 on 5 matching bases. Germline V gives CDR1 MDHEN, CDR2 SYDVKM. The CDR3 has 15 residues. Trimming took 6 bases from V and 6 from J, leaving 18 bases between them. In DNA form, the CDR3 reads TGTGCCAGCAGGGGGCTCGGTTTAGGGTGCAATGAGCAGTTCTTC. It codes for CASRGLGLGCNEQFF. Together with reference TRBV28 and TRBJ2-1, the CDR3 gives the full variable domain: DVKVTQSSRYLVKRTGEKVFLECVQDMDHENMFWYRQDPGLGLRLIYFSYDVKMKEKGDIPEGYSVSREKKERFSLILESASTNQTSMYLCASRGLGLGCNEQFFGPGTRLTVL.

The rearrangement uses TRBV28 and TRBJ2-3, with D maybe TRBD2 (5 bases). Trimming took off 7 bases at V and 6 bases at J, with 8 bases between the two ends. Germline CDR1 is MDHEN and CDR2 is SYDVKM. This CDR3 spans 11 amino acids. The CDR3 nucleotides are TGTGCCAGCATCAGGAGGGATACGCAGTATTTT. It translates to CASIRRDTQYF.

The rearrangement links TRBV29-1 to TRBJ2-7; D is unresolved. V shed 5 bases and J shed 0 bases, with 8 bases lying between them. CDR3 length: 12 residues. The germline V gene encodes CDR1 SQVTM and CDR2 ANQGSEA. The CDR3: CSVSLVSYEQYF. The CDR3 DNA follows: TGCAGCGTTTCCCTAGTCTCCTACGAGCAGTACTTC.

This clone was counted between two and nine times. This chain joins TRBV5-1 and TRBJ1-4; 7 nucleotides line up with TRBD1. Germline V gene sequence: CDR1 SGHRS, CDR2 YFSETQ. V gave up 3 bases and J gave up 7 bases; unmatched junction bases: 6. The CDR3 runs 14 residues. For the CDR3, the DNA is TGCGCCAGCAGCTACTCGACAGGGCCTGAAAAACTGTTTTTT. It yields the protein CASSYSTGPEKLFF. Combining the CDR3 with reference TRBV5-1 and TRBJ1-4 gives the whole variable domain KAGVTQTPRYLIKTRGQQVTLSCSPISGHRSVSWYQQTPGQGLQFLFEYFSETQRNKGNFPGRFSGRQFSNSRSEMNVSTLELGDSALYLCASSYSTGPEKLFFGSGTQLSVL.

This clone was seen a single time. This chain links TRBV13 with TRBJ2-1; 14 bases agree with TRBD2. The CDR3 covers 17 residues. The J segment lost 6 bases and the V segment lost 5 bases, leaving 9 bases of the junction unmatched. Germline assignment: CDR1 PRHDT and CDR2 FYEKMQ (reference sequence). CDR3 protein: CASSQTSGRAGRNEQFF. The DNA for the CDR3 is TGTGCCAGCAGCCAGACTAGCGGGAGGGCCGGGCGCAATGAGCAGTTCTTC.

This clone appeared a few times. The V call is TRBV4-1, the J call TRBJ1-5; no clear D gene. Germline loops: CDR1 MGHRA, CDR2 YSYEKL. V was shortened by 1 base and J by 4 bases, with 11 bases between the two germline ends. This CDR3 contains 15 residues. CDR3: CASSQVGTGNQPQHF. CDR3 bases: TGCGCCAGCAGCCAAGTTGGCACGGGGAATCAGCCCCAGCATTTT.

This clone was observed a few times. The chain links TRBV28 to TRBJ1-1; no firm D call. Trimming took off 9 bases at V and 1 base at J, with 6 bases between the two ends. The CDR3 has 11 amino acids. Germline V gene data show CDR1 as MDHEN and CDR2 as SYDVKM. The CDR3, as DNA: TGTGCCAGTTGGAGGAACACTGAAGCTTTCTTT. Its translation: CASWRNTEAFF. Looking up the rest from reference TRBV28 and TRBJ1-1 gives the full variable domain: DVKVTQSSRYLVKRTGEKVFLECVQDMDHENMFWYRQDPGLGLRLIYFSYDVKMKEKGDIPEGYSVSREKKERFSLILESASTNQTSMYLCASWRNTEAFFGQGTRLTVV.

The rearrangement joins TRBV2 to TRBJ1-5, with D uncertain. This CDR3 has 13 residues. The germline V gene has CDR1 SNHLY and CDR2 FYNNEI. Deletions cut 8 bases from V and 4 bases from J, with 12 bases between. The CDR3 DNA sequence: TGTGCCAGCGGATTGAGGGAAAATCAGCCCCAGCATTTT. Protein sequence: CASGLRENQPQHF.

The CDR3 is CASSRGQGNEKLFF. In DNA, the CDR3 is TGTGCCAGCAGCAGAGGACAGGGTAATGAAAAACTGTTTTTT. The rearrangement joins TRBV21-1 to TRBJ1-4; the D call in the table, TRBD1, was not verified against the DNA. TRBV21-1 is a pseudogene. The CDR3 runs 14 residues.

The gene calls are TRBV7-9 and TRBJ2-7; no firm D call. Germline V CDR1 and CDR2: SEHNR, FQNEAQ (reference sequence). The V end lost 5 bases, the J end lost 3 bases, and 17 bases lay between the germline ends. The CDR3 runs to 15 residues. CDR3 residues: CASSPSSGPDYEQYF. In DNA, the CDR3 is TGTGCCAGCAGCCCAAGTTCCGGTCCTGACTACGAGCAGTACTTC.

This sequence joins TRBV5-1 and TRBJ1-1; tentatively, D is TRBD1 (5 bases). This CDR3 has 13 residues. V was shortened by 6 bases and J by 3 bases, with 12 bases between the two germline ends. Germline V lookup: CDR1 SGHRS, CDR2 YFSETQ. In DNA, the CDR3 is TGCGCCAGCAATCCCGACAGTCACACTGAAGCTTTCTTT. Translating gives CASNPDSHTEAFF.

This chain joins TRBV4-1 and TRBJ2-3; D uncertain. The V gene's germline CDR1 is MGHRA and CDR2 YSYEKL. The CDR3 runs 14 residues. V was clipped by 1 base and J by 0 bases, with 5 bases between them. In DNA form, the CDR3 reads TGCGCCAGCAGCCAAGTGGCCAGCACAGATACGCAGTATTTT. Residues: CASSQVASTDTQYF.

The V and J genes are TRBV6-6 and TRBJ1-5; maybe TRBD1 (6 bases). The CDR3 consists of 15 residues. The germline V gene has CDR1 MNHNY and CDR2 SVGAGI (reference sequence). The V end was cut by 5 bases, the J end by 0 bases, with 11 bases between. Written as DNA, the CDR3 is TGTGCCAGCAGTCGGGGACAATATAGCAATCAGCCCCAGCATTTT. Translated: CASSRGQYSNQPQHF.

This chain connects TRBV4-1 to TRBJ2-7, with D maybe TRBD1 (5 bases). The length of the CDR3 is 15 residues. V dropped 0 bases and J dropped 7 bases, with 16 bases sitting between them. CDR1 is MGHRA and CDR2 is YSYEKL in the germline V gene. The CDR3 coding sequence is TGCGCCAGCAGCCAAGAATTAGGGGCCCACTGGGAGCAGTACTTC. Amino acids: CASSQELGAHWEQYF.